This entry lists 30 T cell receptor beta chains sequenced from one sample in a study of blood T cell repertoires in COVID-19. The table came from immunoSEQ multiplex PCR; TCRdb's copy has only in-frame clones and leaves some out. The data contain tens of thousands of clones, approximately 89% of them singletons. The source material was peripheral blood. These TCRs come from a man older than 75 with acute or convalescent COVID-19.

This rearrangement joins TRBV5-6 to TRBJ2-3, with 8 bases matching TRBD1. V was pared by 5 bases and J by 8 bases, with 1 base of the junction left unmatched. CDR3 length equals 11 residues. The germline V gene encodes CDR1 SGHDT and CDR2 YYEEEE. The DNA of the CDR3 is TGTGCCAGCAGACAGGGGGTTACGCAGTATTTT. Translated: CASRQGVTQYF.

The rearrangement links TRBV30 to TRBJ1-4; unclear D gene. Germline CDR1 and CDR2: GTSNPN and SVGIG (reference sequence). The CDR3 runs 12 residues. V dropped 2 bases and J dropped 8 bases, with 9 bases sitting between them. Here the CDR3 DNA reads TGTGCCTGGAGTCCGGGGAGCGAAAAACTGTTTTTT. Amino acids: CAWSPGSEKLFF.

This clone was recorded only once. The chain has TRBV6-5 and TRBJ2-5; the D is unclear. Germline V gene data show CDR1 as MNHEY and CDR2 as SVGAGI. This CDR3 region has 13 residues. V was shortened by 8 bases and J by 2 bases, with 12 bases between the two germline ends. The CDR3 DNA follows: TGTGCCAGCCTGTTCTCTGTTCAAGAGACCCAGTACTTC. This gives the protein CASLFSVQETQYF.

This sequence joins TRBV11-2 and TRBJ2-2; 9 nucleotides align to TRBD1. Germline lookup yields CDR1 SGHAT and CDR2 FQNNGV. This CDR3 has 15 residues. V shed 5 bases, J shed 4 bases, and the junction held 5 bases outside the gene matches. CDR3 in amino acids: CASSPTGGTTGELFF. The CDR3 nucleotides are TGTGCCAGCAGCCCGACAGGGGGGACCACCGGGGAGCTGTTTTTT. The full variable domain, completed using reference TRBV11-2 and TRBJ2-2, is EAGVAQSPRYKIIEKRQSVAFWCNPISGHATLYWYQQILGQGPKLLIQFQNNGVVDDSQLPKDRFSAERLKGVDSTLKIQPAKLEDSAVYLCASSPTGGTTGELFFGEGSRLTVL.

This chain links TRBV4-3 with TRBJ1-5, with 7 positions matching TRBD1. Germline V gene lookup returns CDR1 LGHNA and CDR2 YSLEER. The ends lost 0 bases at V and 4 bases at J; junction bases unmatched: 12. CDR3 length equals 18 residues. CDR3 bases: TGCGCCAGCAGCCAAGAGTTGGTTACAGGGGCGCGGAATCAGCCCCAGCATTTT. Translation: CASSQELVTGARNQPQHF.

This clone was counted a few times. The rearrangement links TRBV29-1 to TRBJ1-2, with D maybe TRBD1 (5 bases). Germline assignment: CDR1 SQVTM and CDR2 ANQGSEA. The CDR3 totals 15 residues. Trimming took 0 bases from V and 8 from J, leaving 19 bases between them. CDR3 in amino acids: CSVEDSGAPSGGYTF. CDR3 coding DNA: TGCAGCGTTGAAGATAGCGGGGCCCCATCGGGCGGCTACACCTTC. Filled out from reference TRBV29-1 and TRBJ1-2, the complete variable domain reads SAVISQKPSRDICQRGTSLTIQCQVDSQVTMMFWYRQQPGQSLTLIATANQGSEATYESGFVIDKFPISRPNLTFSTLTVSNMSPEDSSIYLCSVEDSGAPSGGYTFGSGTRLTVV.

The V and J genes are TRBV2 and TRBJ1-4, with D possibly matching TRBD1 (6 bases). V was trimmed by 4 bases and J by 8 bases, leaving 17 bases between them. The germline V gene encodes CDR1 SNHLY and CDR2 FYNNEI. This CDR3 comprises 15 residues. The CDR3 sequence is CASSGQNRVQEKLFF. The CDR3 coding sequence is TGTGCCAGCAGTGGACAAAACAGGGTACAGGAAAAACTGTTTTTT.

This chain connects TRBV7-3 to TRBJ1-1, with a tentative D call TRBD1 (5 bases). Trimming took 5 bases from V and 2 from J, leaving 9 bases between them. Germline V gives CDR1 SGHTA, CDR2 FQGTGA. The CDR3 is 13 amino acids. CDR3 in DNA: TGTGCCAGCAGCCCGACAGTAAACACTGAAGCTTTCTTT. Translation gives CASSPTVNTEAFF. The entire variable domain, with the rest obtained from reference TRBV7-3 and TRBJ1-1, is as follows: GAGVSQTPSNKVTEKGKYVELRCDPISGHTALYWYRQSLGQGPEFLIYFQGTGAADDSGLPNDRFFAVRPEGSVSTLKIQRTERGDSAVYLCASSPTVNTEAFFGQGTRLTVV.

This clone occurred a few times. This chain uses TRBV18 with TRBJ1-1; TRBD1 aligns across 8 bases. Germline CDR1 is KGHSH and CDR2 is LQKENI. The CDR3 covers 13 residues. Losses at the gene ends were 3 bases for V and 5 bases for J; bases not matched to a gene: 2. The CDR3 reads CASSPTGVTEAFF. In nucleotides, the CDR3 is TGTGCCAGCTCACCGACAGGGGTTACTGAAGCTTTCTTT.

This clone has a single count. This chain uses TRBV7-2 with TRBJ1-1; D remains ambiguous. Germline V gene lookup returns CDR1 SGHTA and CDR2 FQGNSA. The CDR3 extends over 13 amino acids. V was clipped by 3 bases and J by 8 bases, with 13 bases between them. The CDR3 loop reads CASSLAPTGEAFF. In DNA form, the CDR3 reads TGTGCCAGCAGCTTGGCCCCGACGGGGGAAGCTTTCTTT.

The CDR3 is CASSLKGQGATATDTQYF. CDR3 nucleotide sequence: TGCGCCAGCAGCTTGAAAGGTCAGGGGGCGACTGCCACAGATACGCAGTATTTT. The chain uses TRBV5-1 and TRBJ2-3; 8 bases align to TRBD1. This CDR3 contains 18 residues. The J segment lost 2 bases and the V segment lost 1 base, leaving 12 bases of the junction unmatched. CDR1 is SGHRS and CDR2 is YFSETQ in the germline V gene.

V gene TRBV9 combines with J gene TRBJ1-6; TRBD1 agrees at 7 bases. Germline V gives CDR1 SGDLS, CDR2 YYNGEE. There are 14 residues in the CDR3. Losses at the gene ends were 1 base for V and 5 bases for J; bases not matched to a gene: 0. This CDR3 is CASSVTGDNSPLHF. The CDR3 DNA reads as TGTGCCAGCAGCGTAACAGGGGATAATTCACCCCTCCACTTT.

V usage is TRBV5-6 and J usage is TRBJ1-4; the match to TRBD1 covers 9 bases. The CDR3 has 16 amino acids. Per the germline V gene, CDR1 is SGHDT and CDR2 is YYEEEE. The V segment lost 4 bases and the J segment 3 bases; nucleotides outside the gene matches: 7. In DNA, the CDR3 is TGTGCCAGCAGCACCGGGACAGGGAAGGCTAATGAAAAACTGTTTTTT. Protein: CASSTGTGKANEKLFF.

This chain uses TRBV30 with TRBJ2-7; 7 nucleotides match TRBD1. Germline CDR1 and CDR2: GTSNPN and SVGIG (reference sequence). The CDR3 sequence is 14 residues long. The V gene end was trimmed by 1 base and the J gene end by 2 bases; junction bases not matched to a gene: 5. In nucleotides, the CDR3 is TGTGCCTGGAGTGGGGACAGCTCAGCCTACGAGCAGTACTTC. Translated: CAWSGDSSAYEQYF.

The chain carries TRBV28 and TRBJ1-1; 10 bases match TRBD1. Germline trimming cut 1 base from V and 2 bases from J; bases unmatched to any gene: 4. Germline assignment: CDR1 MDHEN and CDR2 SYDVKM. This CDR3 spans 16 amino acids. For the CDR3, the DNA is TGTGCCAGCAGTTTATTTGGGACAGGGGTTAACACTGAAGCTTTCTTT. Protein sequence: CASSLFGTGVNTEAFF. Filled out from reference TRBV28 and TRBJ1-1, the complete variable domain reads DVKVTQSSRYLVKRTGEKVFLECVQDMDHENMFWYRQDPGLGLRLIYFSYDVKMKEKGDIPEGYSVSREKKERFSLILESASTNQTSMYLCASSLFGTGVNTEAFFGQGTRLTVV.

V is TRBV4-1 and J is TRBJ1-4; tentative D call: TRBD1 (6 bases). CDR3 length: 16 amino acids. Deletions cut 1 base from V and 8 bases from J, with 17 bases between. CDR1 is MGHRA and CDR2 is YSYEKL in the germline V gene. The CDR3 region is CASSQGFRGAGEKLFF. CDR3 coding DNA: TGCGCCAGCAGCCAAGGTTTTCGGGGGGCTGGGGAAAAACTGTTTTTT.

The chain links TRBV18 to TRBJ2-7, with 8 bases matching TRBD2. Germline V gene sequence: CDR1 KGHSH, CDR2 LQKENI. Trimming removed 3 bases from V and 2 bases from J; junction bases left unmatched: 3. The CDR3 is made up of 14 amino acids. CDR3 amino acids: CASSPGLATYEQYF. DNA of the CDR3: TGTGCCAGCTCACCCGGACTAGCCACCTACGAGCAGTACTTC.

The chain employs TRBV27 and TRBJ2-7, with a possible D match to TRBD1 (5 bases). CDR3 length: 13 amino acids. From germline, CDR1 is MNHEY and CDR2 SMNVEV (reference sequence). Trimming left V 5 bases short and J 7 bases short, with 15 bases between. The CDR3 spells CASSPDRAGEQYF. For the CDR3, the DNA is TGTGCCAGCAGTCCCGACAGAGCCGGTGAGCAGTACTTC.

This sequence joins TRBV14 and TRBJ1-1; tentative D call: TRBD1 (5 bases). Germline V lookup: CDR1 SGHDN, CDR2 FVKESK. This CDR3 contains 16 residues. Deletions cut 3 bases from V and 3 bases from J, with 17 bases between. CDR3 sequence reads: CASSHGTAWADTEAFF. Written as DNA, the CDR3 is TGTGCCAGCAGCCATGGGACTGCCTGGGCAGACACTGAAGCTTTCTTT.

The chain is built from TRBV24-1 and TRBJ2-1; the D gene is possibly TRBD1 (6 bases). Germline-derived CDR1 and CDR2 are KGHDR and SFDVKD. CDR3 length: 15 residues. V was trimmed by 3 bases and J by 7 bases, leaving 15 bases between them. The DNA of the CDR3 is TGTGCCACCAGTGATCCCCTGCTAGGGGGAAATGAGCAGTTCTTC. Translation gives CATSDPLLGGNEQFF.

The table lists this clone with a count of one. The chain joins TRBV5-1 to TRBJ2-5, with D unresolved. In germline, CDR1 is SGHRS, CDR2 YFSETQ. The CDR3 length is 12 residues. V shed 3 bases and J shed 2 bases, with 5 bases lying between them. As DNA, the CDR3 is TGCGCCAGCAGCTCCGGGCAAGAGACCCAGTACTTC. It translates to CASSSGQETQYF.

The V call is TRBV5-5, the J call TRBJ2-7, with D unclear. Deletions cut 2 bases from V and 4 bases from J, with 10 bases between. The CDR3 is 13 residues long. Germline V lookup: CDR1 SGHKS, CDR2 YYEKEE (reference sequence). The CDR3 region is CASSFGSLYEQYF. The CDR3, as DNA: TGTGCCAGCAGCTTTGGCAGTCTGTACGAGCAGTACTTC.

The gene calls are TRBV13 and TRBJ1-5; 9 nucleotides match TRBD1. Germline CDR1 and CDR2: PRHDT and FYEKMQ (reference sequence). The CDR3 totals 15 residues. The V and J ends lost 5 bases and 4 bases, in that order; junction bases with no gene match: 6. The CDR3 is CASSAGQGRNQPQHF. In DNA form, the CDR3 reads TGTGCCAGCAGCGCCGGACAGGGGCGGAATCAGCCCCAGCATTTT.

The sample holds a few counts of this clone. The chain is built from TRBV29-1 and TRBJ1-1; 9 positions agree with TRBD1. V lost 7 bases, J lost 5 bases, and 8 bases stayed unmatched. The CDR3 extends over 13 amino acids. Germline V gene data show CDR1 as SQVTM and CDR2 as ANQGSEA. The CDR3 spells CSGGTGTSTEAFF. DNA of the CDR3: TGCAGCGGTGGGACAGGGACTTCGACTGAAGCTTTCTTT.

The gene calls are TRBV10-1 and TRBJ2-5; 14 positions agree with TRBD2. After removal of 5 bases from V and 2 bases from J, the junction contained 1 base not matched to a gene. CDR3 length equals 15 residues. Germline lookup yields CDR1 WNHNN and CDR2 SYGVQD (reference sequence). This CDR3 reads CASSRTSGGQETQYF. Here the CDR3 DNA reads TGCGCCAGCAGTCGGACTAGCGGGGGGCAAGAGACCCAGTACTTC.

The rearrangement uses TRBV11-2 and TRBJ1-2; tentative D call: TRBD1 (6 bases). The V gene's germline CDR1 is SGHAT and CDR2 FQNNGV. V was cut by 5 bases and J by 2 bases, with 15 bases left in between. The CDR3 has 15 amino acids. The CDR3 reads CASSARGGWNYGYTF. The CDR3 nucleotides are TGTGCCAGCAGCGCGAGGGGGGGCTGGAACTATGGCTACACCTTC.

The V gene is TRBV6-5, the J gene TRBJ1-2; D is uncertain. The germline CDR1 and CDR2 sequences are MNHEY and SVGAGI. The CDR3 has 12 residues. V shed 2 bases and J shed 7 bases, with 8 bases lying between them. The CDR3: CASSYKGSGYTF. The CDR3 region has the DNA TGTGCCAGCAGTTACAAAGGGAGTGGCTACACCTTC.

The chain combines TRBV9 with TRBJ2-2, with TRBD2 as a possible D gene (5 bases). Germline CDR1 is SGDLS and CDR2 is YYNGEE. V gave up 3 bases and J gave up 6 bases, with 12 bases separating them. The CDR3 consists of 14 residues. The CDR3 DNA sequence: TGTGCCAGCAGCGAGCGGTACGAGCCCGGGGAGCTGTTTTTT. Its translation: CASSERYEPGELFF.

The rearrangement uses TRBV5-1 and TRBJ1-1; 8 bases fit TRBD1. CDR1 is SGHRS, CDR2 YFSETQ, per germline. The CDR3 loop spans 13 amino acids. V lost 3 bases and J lost 7; bases outside the gene matches: 5. The CDR3 is CASSWDRLDEAFF. In nucleotides, the CDR3 is TGCGCCAGCAGCTGGGACAGGTTGGATGAAGCTTTCTTT.

As DNA, the CDR3 is TGTGCCAGCAGCTTCGGGACAGGGAAGAACACTGAAGCTTTCTTT. Amino acids: CASSFGTGKNTEAFF. V gene TRBV5-6 combines with J gene TRBJ1-1; 9 positions agree with TRBD1. CDR1 is SGHDT and CDR2 is YYEEEE in the germline V gene. The CDR3 covers 15 residues. Losses at the gene ends were 2 bases for V and 1 base for J; bases not matched to a gene: 3.